This T cell receptor (beta chain) was obtained from a study of graft-versus-host responses after intestinal transplantation. Study summary: Grafts were multivisceral, liver-intestinal, or isolated intestinal. Every transplant recipient was induced with anti-thymocyte globulin, then maintained on tacrolimus and steroids for two to three years. Study observations and caveats: Where graft-donor T cell macrochimerism was present, patients had high graft-versus-host to host-versus-graft clonal ratios in allografts. Investigators detected GvH clones in recipient marrow, with some emerging earlier in ileum or blood.

As concerns this clone: What it recognizes is unknown.

Trimming cost V 5 bases and J 10 bases, with 14 bases left between them. Germline CDR1 reads SQVTM; CDR2 reads ANQGSEA. The CDR3 has 11 residues. The protocol was immunoSEQ multiplex PCR, while the TCRdb copy is restricted to in-frame clones and leaves out a portion. The table has some 110,000 clones, just under 95% seen once. The sequence derives from a human donor who was the organ donor for an intestinal transplant. V usage is TRBV29-1 and J usage is TRBJ1-2; D is ambiguous. The input for sequencing was unstimulated CD8+ T cells sorted from spleen or lymph node cells, taken before transplant. The CDR3 is CSVYRTTDYTF. For the CDR3, the DNA is TGCAGCGTTTATCGGACGACTGACTACACCTTC.